This entry is about one TCR beta chain. This sample was included in a study of blood T cell repertoires in COVID-19. Participant age was roughly 18 to 100 years, and participants resided in 24 US areas. Libraries were prepared by immunoSEQ multiplex PCR; TCRdb keeps only in-frame clonotypes and omits some of them. The sample includes about 330,000 clones, 75% to 90% seen only once; the top ten take about 5%. CDR1 and CDR2 (germline): SNHLY, FYNNEI. With 6 bases clipped from V and 5 bases from J, the junction kept 10 bases outside the gene matches. This CDR3 is 16 amino acids long. Source material: PBMCs or T cells enriched from blood (not recorded which). The gene calls are TRBV2 and TRBJ1-6, with 7 bases matching TRBD1. This receptor was identified in a man aged 25 to 40 who had recovered from COVID-19. CDR3 sequence reads: CASRTLPGQNNSPLHF. CDR3 in DNA: TGTGCCAGCAGAACACTTCCGGGACAGAATAATTCACCCCTCCACTTT.